Following are 32 T cell receptor beta chains from one sample sequenced in a study of cytomegalovirus exposure and HLA in healthy donors. The PCR employed 60 Vbeta primers together with 13 Jbeta primers. Sequencing used immunoSEQ multiplex PCR; TCRdb keeps in-frame clones, though not all of them. The sample yields 80,000 or so clones, 72% seen once. The sequenced material came from PBMCs. The receptors originated from a middle-aged woman in good health and CMV-seropositive.

This clone appeared a few times. The chain recombines TRBV28 with TRBJ1-1, with unresolved D. V lost 5 bases to trimming and J lost 1 base, with 8 bases between them. Germline loops: CDR1 MDHEN, CDR2 SYDVKM. The CDR3 length is 13 residues. In DNA form, the CDR3 reads TGTGCCAGCAGTCCCCCCAAGAACACTGAAGCTTTCTTT. Protein sequence: CASSPPKNTEAFF.

The chain links TRBV15 to TRBJ2-7; D perhaps matches TRBD1 (5 bases). This CDR3 spans 15 amino acids. Per germline, CDR1 LNHNV and CDR2 YYDKDF (reference sequence). V lost 2 bases and J 2 bases, leaving 13 bases between the germline ends. CDR3 sequence: CATSRSQEHTYEQYF. The CDR3 DNA follows: TGTGCCACCAGCAGATCACAGGAACACACCTACGAGCAGTACTTC.

The chain joins TRBV6-5 to TRBJ1-4; 7 bases are a match to TRBD1. This CDR3 comprises 14 residues. Trimming removed 6 bases from V and 4 bases from J; junction bases left unmatched: 5. CDR1 and CDR2 (germline): MNHEY, SVGAGI. CDR3 DNA: TGTGCCAGCAGAGTGGGACAGAATAATGAAAAACTGTTTTTT. Its protein is CASRVGQNNEKLFF.

This chain uses TRBV6-5 with TRBJ2-7; 9 nucleotides match TRBD1. Trimming at V came to 4 bases and at J to 6 bases, leaving 10 bases not matched to a gene. This CDR3 has 15 residues. Per the germline V gene, CDR1 is MNHEY and CDR2 is SVGAGI. The CDR3 DNA follows: TGTGCCAGCAGTTCCGGGACAGGGTTTGCCGGCGAGCAGTACTTC. As protein: CASSSGTGFAGEQYF.

V and J are TRBV19 and TRBJ1-5, with D maybe TRBD1 (6 bases). V lost 4 bases and J lost 4, with 11 bases in between. This CDR3 has 14 residues. Germline assignment: CDR1 LNHDA and CDR2 SQIVND (reference sequence). CDR3 protein: CASSNRERNQPQHF. DNA for the CDR3: TGTGCCAGTAGTAACAGGGAGAGAAATCAGCCCCAGCATTTT.

The rearrangement joins TRBV5-4 to TRBJ2-5, with 7 bases identical to TRBD2. The CDR3 is made up of 16 amino acids. The germline V gene has CDR1 SGHNT and CDR2 YYREEE (reference sequence). With V trimmed by 0 bases and J by 2 bases, 7 bases remained unmatched. The CDR3 reads CASSLAAASGQETQYF. CDR3 coding DNA: TGTGCCAGCAGCTTGGCCGCGGCTAGCGGACAAGAGACCCAGTACTTC.

The chain has TRBV7-6 and TRBJ2-2; TRBD2 matches 8 bases. Looked up from germline, CDR1 is SGHVS and CDR2 is FNYEAQ. With 3 bases clipped from V and 6 bases from J, the junction kept 6 bases outside the gene matches. The CDR3 is 15 residues long. CDR3 residues: CASSLSGSGAGELFF. The CDR3 nucleotides read TGTGCCAGCAGCTTGAGCGGGAGTGGGGCCGGGGAGCTGTTTTTT.

The gene calls are TRBV18 and TRBJ1-2, with 7 bases aligning to TRBD1. This CDR3 comprises 15 residues. Unmatched junction bases numbered 7, after V lost 2 bases and J lost 4 bases. From germline, CDR1 is KGHSH and CDR2 LQKENI. DNA for the CDR3: TGTGCCAGCTCACCAAGTCAGGAGGGGGCCTATGGCTACACCTTC. Amino acids: CASSPSQEGAYGYTF. Using reference TRBV18 and TRBJ1-2 for the parts outside the CDR3, the full variable domain is NAGVMQNPRHLVRRRGQEARLRCSPMKGHSHVYWYRQLPEEGLKFMVYLQKENIIDESGMPKERFSAEFPKEGPSILRIQQVVRGDSAAYFCASSPSQEGAYGYTFGSGTRLTVV.

The chain joins TRBV10-2 to TRBJ1-2; maybe TRBD1 (5 bases). The V end lost 2 bases, the J end lost 4 bases, and 8 bases lay between the germline ends. The CDR3 runs 13 residues. Germline V lookup: CDR1 WSHSY, CDR2 SAAADI. Here the CDR3 reads CASSEQGSYGYTF. The CDR3 nucleotides are TGCGCCAGCAGTGAGCAGGGAAGCTATGGCTACACCTTC.

This clone was counted only a few times. The chain couples TRBV28 to TRBJ2-2, with D unresolved. Germline lookup yields CDR1 MDHEN and CDR2 SYDVKM. The CDR3 runs to 13 residues. V was cut by 1 base and J by 6 bases, with 6 bases left in between. CDR3 sequence: CASSLLTAGELFF. CDR3 DNA: TGTGCCAGCAGTTTATTAACGGCCGGGGAGCTGTTTTTT.

J is TRBJ2-1 and V is TRBV30; a possible D gene is TRBD2 (5 bases). V lost 2 bases and J lost 6, with 14 bases in between. Germline V gene sequence: CDR1 GTSNPN, CDR2 SVGIG (reference sequence). This CDR3 contains 14 residues. For the CDR3, the DNA is TGTGCCTGGAGTACTGGTTATACTAGCAATGAGCAGTTCTTC. Protein product: CAWSTGYTSNEQFF. Full variable domain (rest looked up from reference TRBV30 and TRBJ2-1): SQTIHQWPATLVQPVGSPLSLECTVEGTSNPNLYWYRQAAGRGLQLLFYSVGIGQISSEVPQNLSASRPQDRQFILSSKKLLLSDSGFYLCAWSTGYTSNEQFFGPGTRLTVL.

The CDR3 bases are TGCAGCGTTGGAGGGGGCTACGAGCAGTACTTC. Amino acid sequence: CSVGGGYEQYF. The chain uses TRBV29-1 and TRBJ2-7; tentatively, D is TRBD1 (6 bases). Germline V gene sequence: CDR1 SQVTM, CDR2 ANQGSEA. Trimming took off 4 bases at V and 3 bases at J, with 7 bases between the two ends. CDR3 length: 11 amino acids.

In its sample, this clone was seen many times. The chain joins TRBV28 to TRBJ1-2; TRBD1 aligns across 7 bases. The V gene end was trimmed by 10 bases and the J gene end by 3 bases; junction bases not matched to a gene: 5. CDR1 and CDR2 (germline): MDHEN, SYDVKM. CDR3 size: 12 residues. CDR3 sequence (DNA): TGTGCCACAAAGGGGGCCCACTATGGCTACACCTTC. This translates into CATKGAHYGYTF.

The chain combines TRBV27 with TRBJ1-1; possible D gene TRBD1, 6 bases. The CDR3 has 15 residues. V was trimmed by 5 bases and J by 4 bases, leaving 17 bases between them. Germline assignment: CDR1 MNHEY and CDR2 SMNVEV (reference sequence). The CDR3 DNA sequence: TGTGCCAGCAGTCTTAGGGGAGGGGGACCCACTGAAGCTTTCTTT. Residues: CASSLRGGGPTEAFF.

The chain combines TRBV19 with TRBJ1-2, with a weak D call TRBD1 (6 bases). V lost 6 bases and J lost 0, with 11 bases in between. The length of the CDR3 is 14 residues. CDR1 and CDR2 (germline): LNHDA, SQIVND (reference sequence). The CDR3 here is CASRGAGANYGYTF. CDR3 sequence (DNA): TGTGCCAGTAGAGGGGCAGGGGCTAACTATGGCTACACCTTC.

This sequence joins TRBV6-1 and TRBJ2-7, with no clear D. The CDR3 contains 12 residues. CDR1 is MNHNS, CDR2 SASEGT, per germline. Trimming removed 3 bases at V and 0 bases at J, with 3 bases between. CDR3 sequence (DNA): TGTGCCAGCAGTGACAGCTCCTACGAGCAGTACTTC. This codes for CASSDSSYEQYF.

This clone was detected only once. V usage is TRBV18 and J usage is TRBJ1-3, with 7 nucleotides matching TRBD1. This CDR3 is 15 amino acids long. Unmatched junction bases numbered 2, after V lost 3 bases and J lost 0 bases. Germline values: CDR1 KGHSH, CDR2 LQKENI. The CDR3 loop is CASSPGTASGNTIYF. DNA of the CDR3: TGTGCCAGCTCACCTGGGACAGCCTCTGGAAACACCATATATTTT.

The V and J genes are TRBV18 and TRBJ2-7; TRBD2 is a possible D gene (7 bases). Germline loops: CDR1 KGHSH, CDR2 LQKENI. This CDR3 has 14 residues. V lost 4 bases and J 2 bases, leaving 12 bases between the germline ends. The DNA of the CDR3 is TGTGCCAGCTCACAGGGGGGGGGAGCCTACGAGCAGTACTTC. Protein: CASSQGGGAYEQYF.

This chain links TRBV9 with TRBJ2-1; D might be TRBD1 (5 bases). Trimming stripped 1 base from V and 8 bases from J, with 19 bases between. The germline V gene has CDR1 SGDLS and CDR2 YYNGEE. The CDR3 is 16 amino acids. In DNA form, the CDR3 reads TGTGCCAGCAGCGTAAGTACAGGCAGGGTCGGCGATGAGCAGTTCTTC. Translated, it gives CASSVSTGRVGDEQFF.

V and J are TRBV18 and TRBJ1-5, with TRBD1 matching 9 bases. The V gene end was trimmed by 3 bases and the J gene end by 4 bases; junction bases not matched to a gene: 7. Looked up from germline, CDR1 is KGHSH and CDR2 is LQKENI. The CDR3 has 16 amino acids. The DNA for the CDR3 is TGTGCCAGCTCACCCCCGGGACAGGGAGGGAATCAGCCCCAGCATTTT. Protein: CASSPPGQGGNQPQHF.

This clone has a handful of counts. The chain has TRBV19 and TRBJ2-3; D may be TRBD2 (6 bases). In germline, CDR1 is LNHDA, CDR2 SQIVND (reference sequence). Trimming removed 3 bases from V and 8 bases from J, with 9 bases in between. The CDR3 runs to 12 residues. CDR3 nucleotides: TGTGCCAGTAGTATTAAGGGACTTACGCAGTATTTT. Translated: CASSIKGLTQYF.

The rearrangement uses TRBV7-2 and TRBJ2-2; no firm D call. The CDR3 length is 11 residues. V dropped 5 bases and J dropped 8 bases, with 6 bases sitting between them. Germline lookup yields CDR1 SGHTA and CDR2 FQGNSA. The CDR3 DNA follows: TGTGCCAGCAGCAGCCGGGGGGAGCTGTTTTTT. Protein sequence: CASSSRGELFF.

This clone occurred once. Written as DNA, the CDR3 is TGTGCCAGCAGATACCGGGACAGCCACTACGAGCAGTACTTC. It codes for CASRYRDSHYEQYF. This chain links TRBV5-6 with TRBJ2-5; 7 positions match TRBD1. The J call may be in error: the DNA end matches TRBJ2-7 better. This CDR3 has 14 amino acids. Germline assignment: CDR1 SGHDT and CDR2 YYEEEE.

J is TRBJ2-1 and V is TRBV5-1; 8 bases match TRBD2. This CDR3 region has 16 residues. The germline V gene has CDR1 SGHRS and CDR2 YFSETQ. V gave up 1 base and J gave up 4 bases; unmatched junction bases: 7. The CDR3 loop reads CASSLFSREGYNEQFF. The CDR3 DNA follows: TGCGCCAGCAGCTTGTTTAGTCGGGAGGGGTACAATGAGCAGTTCTTC.

The chain uses TRBV12-5 and TRBJ2-1; D unclear. There are 14 residues in the CDR3. The germline CDR1 and CDR2 sequences are LGHNT and FRNRAP. The ends were cut back, 1 base at V and 3 bases at J, with 7 bases in the middle. The CDR3, as DNA: TGTGCTAGTGGTTTGGGGAGAGACTACAATGAGCAGTTCTTC. As protein: CASGLGRDYNEQFF.

The V and J genes are TRBV6-1 and TRBJ2-1, with 8 bases that match TRBD2. Germline CDR1 MNHNS, CDR2 SASEGT. This CDR3 has 14 residues. J gave up 12 bases and V 0 bases, and 7 bases lay outside the gene matches. The CDR3 loop reads CASSEAWAGGMQFF. CDR3 sequence (DNA): TGTGCCAGCAGTGAAGCTTGGGCGGGAGGAATGCAGTTCTTC.

The chain links TRBV30 to TRBJ2-1; TRBD1 aligns across 8 bases. V was clipped by 2 bases and J by 7 bases; unmatched bases: 1. Germline V lookup: CDR1 GTSNPN, CDR2 SVGIG (reference sequence). The CDR3 contains 12 residues. CDR3 sequence: CAWSHRGNEQFF. The DNA of the CDR3 is TGTGCCTGGAGTCACAGGGGGAATGAGCAGTTCTTC. Full variable domain (outside the CDR3, taken from reference TRBV30 and TRBJ2-1): SQTIHQWPATLVQPVGSPLSLECTVEGTSNPNLYWYRQAAGRGLQLLFYSVGIGQISSEVPQNLSASRPQDRQFILSSKKLLLSDSGFYLCAWSHRGNEQFFGPGTRLTVL.

The gene calls are TRBV28 and TRBJ2-3; D unresolved. The CDR3 is 12 amino acids. V lost 6 bases, J lost 0 bases, and 4 bases lay in between. In germline, CDR1 is MDHEN, CDR2 SYDVKM. CDR3 residues: CASRSSTDTQYF. CDR3 DNA: TGTGCCAGCAGGTCAAGCACAGATACGCAGTATTTT.

The chain is built from TRBV18 and TRBJ2-1; D unclear. V lost 2 bases and J 9 bases, leaving 14 bases between the germline ends. This CDR3 spans 14 amino acids. Looked up from germline, CDR1 is KGHSH and CDR2 is LQKENI. DNA of the CDR3: TGTGCCAGCTCACCAGTGACTGGGTTCCGTGAGCAGTTCTTC. Amino acid sequence: CASSPVTGFREQFF.

This chain connects TRBV30 to TRBJ2-5; D unclear. With 2 bases removed from V and 4 bases from J, the gap between germline ends came to 14 bases. The germline gives CDR1 GTSNPN, CDR2 SVGIG (reference sequence). The CDR3 loop spans 14 amino acids. The CDR3 nucleotides are TGTGCCTGGAGTTCATCAGAACCCCCAGAGACCCAGTACTTC. Translating it yields CAWSSSEPPETQYF.

The J gene is TRBJ1-1, the V gene TRBV5-1, with a weak D call TRBD1 (6 bases). The V and J ends lost 4 bases and 11 bases respectively, with 18 bases between them. This CDR3 spans 13 amino acids. Germline V gives CDR1 SGHRS, CDR2 YFSETQ. This CDR3 reads CASSDDRNWVAFF. CDR3 nucleotides: TGCGCCAGCAGCGATGACAGGAATTGGGTTGCTTTCTTT.

The chain combines TRBV30 with TRBJ2-7; no definite D call. This CDR3 contains 14 residues. Germline loops: CDR1 GTSNPN, CDR2 SVGIG (reference sequence). V was shortened by 3 bases and J by 2 bases, with 14 bases between the two germline ends. CDR3 amino acids: CAWRRPGSTYEQYF. The CDR3, as DNA: TGTGCCTGGAGGAGACCGGGTTCTACCTACGAGCAGTACTTC. The variable domain in full, completed from reference TRBV30 and TRBJ2-7, reads SQTIHQWPATLVQPVGSPLSLECTVEGTSNPNLYWYRQAAGRGLQLLFYSVGIGQISSEVPQNLSASRPQDRQFILSSKKLLLSDSGFYLCAWRRPGSTYEQYFGPGTRLTVT.